The 3 T cell receptor beta chains below were found in one sample sequenced in a study of cytomegalovirus exposure and HLA in healthy donors. Primers included in the PCR were 60 Vbeta and 13 Jbeta primers. Clones were read by immunoSEQ multiplex PCR, and TCRdb kept only the in-frame ones, dropping some. The table has 150,000 to 200,000 clones, approximately 84% seen once. The sequenced sample consisted of PBMCs. The receptors stem from a man aged 18 to 30 in good health and CMV-seronegative.

The chain carries TRBV10-3 and TRBJ1-3; unclear D gene. This CDR3 has 16 amino acids. Germline V gene lookup returns CDR1 ENHRY and CDR2 SYGVKD. Deletions cut 0 bases from V and 3 bases from J, with 12 bases between. The chain's CDR3 is CAISESPRVGGNTIYF. CDR3 in DNA: TGTGCCATCAGTGAGTCGCCTAGAGTGGGTGGAAACACCATATATTTT.

CDR3 coding DNA: TGCGCCAGCAGCCAAGATTCGACTAGCCACTACGAGCAGTACTTC. Its translation: CASSQDSTSHYEQYF. J is TRBJ2-7 and V is TRBV4-3; 7 bases map to TRBD2. The V gene's germline CDR1 is LGHNA and CDR2 YSLEER. The CDR3 extends over 15 amino acids. V was clipped by 0 bases and J by 3 bases; unmatched bases: 5.

The CDR3 loop is CASSRYERVANEKLFF. The CDR3 nucleotides read TGTGCCAGCAGCCGCTATGAGAGGGTTGCTAATGAAAAACTGTTTTTT. The chain joins TRBV11-2 to TRBJ1-4; D remains unclear. V dropped 5 bases and J dropped 3 bases, with 16 bases sitting between them. Per the germline V gene, CDR1 is SGHAT and CDR2 is FQNNGV. This CDR3 has 16 amino acids. The full variable domain, its missing parts supplied by reference TRBV11-2 and TRBJ1-4, is EAGVAQSPRYKIIEKRQSVAFWCNPISGHATLYWYQQILGQGPKLLIQFQNNGVVDDSQLPKDRFSAERLKGVDSTLKIQPAKLEDSAVYLCASSRYERVANEKLFFGSGTQLSVL.